These 24 T cell receptor beta chains share one sample of origin, sequenced in a study of OX40 agonist ivuxolimab in advanced cancers. Sequencing was performed with immunoSEQ multiplex PCR; in TCRdb, only in-frame clones are kept and a portion is missing. The sample consists of fewer than 65,000 clones, about 89% of them appearing once. The sample in question was CD4+ or CD8+ T cells sorted from blood, obtained in a trial of the OX40 agonist ivuxolimab. The source is an adult with an advanced solid tumor such as melanoma, head and neck, liver or kidney cancer.

The chain has TRBV19 and TRBJ2-7; D is uncertain. Trimming pared 6 bases from V and 5 bases from J, leaving 17 bases between. This CDR3 region has 14 residues. Germline V gene data show CDR1 as LNHDA and CDR2 as SQIVND (reference sequence). CDR3 sequence (DNA): TGTGCCAGTAGCCATCCCGGCCTACGGAACGAGCAGTACTTC. It specifies CASSHPGLRNEQYF.

The genes are TRBV7-2 and TRBJ2-3, with unresolved D. Germline assignment: CDR1 SGHTA and CDR2 FQGNSA. V lost 3 bases, J lost 0 bases, and 19 bases lay in between. The CDR3 length is 18 residues. CDR3 region: CASSFKPPSYASTDTQYF. CDR3 sequence (DNA): TGTGCCAGCAGCTTTAAGCCCCCCTCATACGCTAGCACAGATACGCAGTATTTT.

The chain links TRBV7-2 to TRBJ1-1; no reliable D call. The CDR3 is 12 residues long. V dropped 1 base and J dropped 8 bases, with 8 bases sitting between them. Germline CDR1 reads SGHTA; CDR2 reads FQGNSA. CDR3 amino acids: CASSLGGGEAFF. The CDR3 nucleotides read TGTGCCAGCAGCTTAGGGGGTGGCGAAGCTTTCTTT.

This clone was found a few times. The chain uses TRBV4-1 and TRBJ1-1, with D uncertain. The V and J ends lost 2 bases and 4 bases respectively, with 5 bases between them. This CDR3 has 12 residues. Germline V CDR1 and CDR2: MGHRA, YSYEKL. The CDR3, as DNA: TGCGCCAGCAGCCAATCCTTCACTGAAGCTTTCTTT. Residues: CASSQSFTEAFF.

The chain has TRBV7-9 and TRBJ2-7, with a tentative D call TRBD2 (6 bases). The CDR3 covers 15 residues. Per germline, CDR1 SEHNR and CDR2 FQNEAQ (reference sequence). The V end was cut by 1 base, the J end by 2 bases, with 12 bases between. The CDR3 DNA sequence: TGTGCCAGCAGCTTAGTGGGGCTAGCGACCTACGAGCAGTACTTC. This gives the protein CASSLVGLATYEQYF.

The V call is TRBV13, the J call TRBJ1-5; the D gene is possibly TRBD1 (6 bases). Germline CDR1 reads PRHDT; CDR2 reads FYEKMQ (reference sequence). The CDR3 is 14 amino acids. V was cut by 3 bases and J by 6 bases, with 12 bases left in between. The CDR3 region has the DNA TGTGCCAGCAGCTTCCGGGGGCTCAGTCAGCCCCAGCATTTT. It translates to CASSFRGLSQPQHF.

The J gene is TRBJ2-3, the V gene TRBV7-9; TRBD2 matches at 9 bases. This CDR3 spans 18 amino acids. Germline V gene sequence: CDR1 SEHNR, CDR2 FQNEAQ (reference sequence). Trimming cost V 5 bases and J 0 bases; bases outside gene matches: 12. DNA of the CDR3: TGTGCCAGCAGCCCGCCGCTTATAGCGGGGGCTAGCACAGATACGCAGTATTTT. It yields the protein CASSPPLIAGASTDTQYF.

V gene TRBV18 combines with J gene TRBJ2-1, with D hard to call. The CDR3 runs 16 residues. Trimming left V 6 bases short and J 0 bases short, with 15 bases between. Germline V gives CDR1 KGHSH, CDR2 LQKENI. The CDR3 is CASSPGLVSSYNEQFF. CDR3 DNA sequence: TGTGCCAGCTCCCCTGGGCTAGTCAGCTCCTACAATGAGCAGTTCTTC.

The V call is TRBV19, the J call TRBJ1-2; D remains unclear. The CDR3 is 14 residues long. With 6 bases removed from V and 4 bases from J, the gap between germline ends came to 15 bases. The germline gives CDR1 LNHDA, CDR2 SQIVND (reference sequence). This CDR3 reads CASSPLEGSYGYTF. As DNA, the CDR3 is TGTGCCAGTAGCCCCCTCGAAGGGAGCTATGGCTACACCTTC.

The rearrangement links TRBV27 to TRBJ2-7; 9 nucleotides match TRBD1. The CDR3 has 15 residues. CDR1 and CDR2 (germline): MNHEY, SMNVEV (reference sequence). V trimming: 5 bases; J trimming: 5 bases; junction bases outside the gene matches: 10. The CDR3 loop is CASSAIGTGIHEQYF. As DNA, the CDR3 is TGTGCCAGCAGTGCAATCGGGACAGGGATACACGAGCAGTACTTC.

J is TRBJ1-2 and V is TRBV2, with D tentatively TRBD1 (5 bases). Germline loops: CDR1 SNHLY, CDR2 FYNNEI. The CDR3 consists of 13 residues. Between the trimmed V and J ends, which lost 5 bases and 3 bases, there was a span of 10 bases. The CDR3 loop is CASSSRVDYGYTF. CDR3 DNA: TGTGCCAGCAGTAGCAGGGTAGACTATGGCTACACCTTC.

The chain links TRBV4-2 to TRBJ2-7; D call uncertain. Germline CDR1 and CDR2: LGHNA and YNFKEQ. V was pared by 3 bases and J by 0 bases, with 3 bases between. The CDR3 spans 12 residues. The CDR3 loop reads CASSHPSYEQYF. In DNA, the CDR3 is TGTGCCAGCAGCCACCCCTCCTACGAGCAGTACTTC.

The V call is TRBV9, the J call TRBJ1-2; TRBD1 might be the D (5 bases). The CDR3 has 14 residues. Germline V CDR1 and CDR2: SGDLS, YYNGEE. The ends were cut back, 3 bases at V and 7 bases at J, with 16 bases in the middle. For the CDR3, the DNA is TGTGCCAGCAGCGAGGGGAGTGGGGCGGCTGGCTACACCTTC. Amino acids: CASSEGSGAAGYTF.

This clone was detected once. The chain links TRBV4-1 to TRBJ2-1; D is possibly TRBD1 (6 bases). The CDR3 is made up of 15 amino acids. Germline CDR1 and CDR2: MGHRA and YSYEKL. Trimming took 0 bases from V and 6 from J, leaving 12 bases between them. The CDR3 DNA reads as TGCGCCAGCAGCCAAGAGCAGGGGTTGGTCAATGAGCAGTTCTTC. Residues: CASSQEQGLVNEQFF.

About this clone itself: The sample carries other DNA sequences with the same CDR3. V and J are TRBV27 and TRBJ2-2; 11 nucleotides agree with TRBD2. The CDR3 totals 15 residues. CDR1 and CDR2 from the germline V gene are MNHEY and SMNVEV (reference sequence). Trimming removed 3 bases from V and 6 bases from J; junction bases left unmatched: 3. The CDR3 sequence is CASSFSGGAAGELFF. The CDR3 DNA is TGTGCCAGCAGTTTTAGCGGGGGGGCCGCCGGGGAGCTGTTTTTT.

V usage is TRBV29-1 and J usage is TRBJ2-1; TRBD2 matches 10 bases. Trimming took 7 bases from V and 3 from J; bases not matched to a gene: 3. CDR1 is SQVTM and CDR2 is ANQGSEA in the germline V gene. The length of the CDR3 is 13 residues. The CDR3 protein is CSGSGRVYNEQFF. The CDR3, as DNA: TGCAGCGGCAGCGGGAGGGTCTACAATGAGCAGTTCTTC.

The chain has TRBV28 and TRBJ2-7; D might be TRBD1 (5 bases). V dropped 3 bases and J dropped 2 bases, with 8 bases sitting between them. This CDR3 has 13 amino acids. CDR1 is MDHEN, CDR2 SYDVKM, per germline. Here the CDR3 reads CASSFSRAYEQYF. Written as DNA, the CDR3 is TGTGCCAGCAGTTTTTCCAGGGCCTACGAGCAGTACTTC. Full variable domain (outside the CDR3, taken from reference TRBV28 and TRBJ2-7): DVKVTQSSRYLVKRTGEKVFLECVQDMDHENMFWYRQDPGLGLRLIYFSYDVKMKEKGDIPEGYSVSREKKERFSLILESASTNQTSMYLCASSFSRAYEQYFGPGTRLTVT.

The chain uses TRBV29-1 and TRBJ2-1, with 8 bases fitting TRBD1. Germline CDR1 and CDR2: SQVTM and ANQGSEA. This CDR3 comprises 16 residues. V was clipped by 0 bases and J by 8 bases; unmatched bases: 12. The CDR3 coding sequence is TGCAGCGTTGAAGATCTTAAACAGGGGGTAAACTATGAGCAGTTCTTC. It yields the protein CSVEDLKQGVNYEQFF.

V gene TRBV5-1 combines with J gene TRBJ1-1, with 9 bases fitting TRBD1. CDR3 length: 19 amino acids. The trim removed 3 bases at V and 4 bases at J, leaving 19 bases unmatched. Germline loops: CDR1 SGHRS, CDR2 YFSETQ. CDR3 coding DNA: TGCGCCAGCAGCTCACCGGGACAGGGATCCCCCGCGAGGAGCACTGAAGCTTTCTTT. It encodes CASSSPGQGSPARSTEAFF.

This rearrangement joins TRBV7-9 to TRBJ2-2, with 11 bases lining up with TRBD1. The CDR3 covers 16 residues. Trimming at V came to 5 bases and at J to 6 bases, leaving 8 bases not matched to a gene. From germline, CDR1 is SEHNR and CDR2 FQNEAQ (reference sequence). The CDR3 DNA reads TGTGCCAGCAGCGGCCCCGGACAGGGGGCACCCGGGGAGCTGTTTTTT. Its protein is CASSGPGQGAPGELFF.

The rearrangement joins TRBV7-9 to TRBJ2-7; 10 bases are a match to TRBD2. J gave up 3 bases and V 5 bases, and 10 bases lay outside the gene matches. The germline V gene has CDR1 SEHNR and CDR2 FQNEAQ (reference sequence). CDR3 length: 16 amino acids. CDR3 amino acids: CASSLLTSGTSYEQYF. The CDR3 DNA sequence: TGTGCCAGCAGCCTGCTAACTAGCGGGACTAGCTACGAGCAGTACTTC. Drawing the rest from reference TRBV7-9 and TRBJ2-7, the complete variable domain is DTGVSQNPRHKITKRGQNVTFRCDPISEHNRLYWYRQTLGQGPEFLTYFQNEAQLEKSRLLSDRFSAERPKGSFSTLEIQRTEQGDSAMYLCASSLLTSGTSYEQYFGPGTRLTVT.

The V call is TRBV28, the J call TRBJ2-1; 13 positions agree with TRBD2. In germline, CDR1 is MDHEN, CDR2 SYDVKM. The CDR3 sequence is 16 residues long. J lost 8 bases, V lost 7 bases, and 11 bases had no gene match. The CDR3 region is CASIAGTSGKGHEQFF. In DNA, the CDR3 is TGTGCCAGCATAGCCGGGACTAGCGGGAAGGGCCATGAGCAGTTCTTC.

The V gene is TRBV27, the J gene TRBJ1-1; no clear D gene. CDR1 is MNHEY and CDR2 is SMNVEV in the germline V gene (reference sequence). V lost 0 bases and J lost 3, with 14 bases in between. This CDR3 is 16 amino acids long. The CDR3 coding sequence is TGTGCCAGCAGTTTATCGGGCGACCAGCAGTACACTGAAGCTTTCTTT. Translated: CASSLSGDQQYTEAFF.

The chain joins TRBV5-1 to TRBJ2-7, with TRBD1 as a possible D gene (5 bases). Trimming took off 0 bases at V and 3 bases at J, with 13 bases between the two ends. The CDR3 runs 15 residues. The germline gives CDR1 SGHRS, CDR2 YFSETQ. The CDR3 is CASSLDKSGHYEQYF. The CDR3 nucleotides read TGCGCCAGCAGCTTGGACAAATCAGGGCACTACGAGCAGTACTTC. Complete variable domain (other parts from reference TRBV5-1 and TRBJ2-7): KAGVTQTPRYLIKTRGQQVTLSCSPISGHRSVSWYQQTPGQGLQFLFEYFSETQRNKGNFPGRFSGRQFSNSRSEMNVSTLELGDSALYLCASSLDKSGHYEQYFGPGTRLTVT.